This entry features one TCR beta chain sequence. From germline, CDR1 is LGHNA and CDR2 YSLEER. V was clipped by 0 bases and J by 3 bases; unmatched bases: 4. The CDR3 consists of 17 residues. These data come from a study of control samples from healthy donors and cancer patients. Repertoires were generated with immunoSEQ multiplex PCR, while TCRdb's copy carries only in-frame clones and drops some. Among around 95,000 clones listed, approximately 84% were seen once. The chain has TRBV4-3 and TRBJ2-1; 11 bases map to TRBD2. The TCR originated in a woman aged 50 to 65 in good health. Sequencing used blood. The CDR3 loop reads CASSQDRGTSGYNEQFF. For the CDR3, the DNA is TGCGCCAGCAGCCAAGATAGGGGGACTAGCGGCTACAATGAGCAGTTCTTC.